Included here is one T cell receptor (beta chain) sequence, with context. This sample is part of a study of blood T cell repertoires in COVID-19. Turning to the study itself: Samples taken during acute and convalescent COVID-19 were collected in the United States, Italy and Spain.

Trimming shortened V by 7 bases and J by 3 bases, and 10 bases separated the two germline ends. The germline CDR1 and CDR2 sequences are SGDLS and YYNGEE. There are 12 residues in the CDR3. Sequencing was performed with immunoSEQ multiplex PCR; in TCRdb, only in-frame clones are kept and a portion is missing. The repertoire includes around 150,000 clones, around 81% of them detected once, and 4% sits in the top ten. This TCR was sampled from a woman aged 55-75 years with acute or convalescent COVID-19. The chain combines TRBV9 with TRBJ2-5, with D perhaps TRBD1 (6 bases). Sequenced: peripheral blood. The CDR3 DNA is TGTGCCAGCTCACGGACAGAAGAGACCCAGTACTTC. Amino acid sequence: CASSRTEETQYF.